The clone carrying this T cell receptor beta chain appeared many times. The antigen remains undetermined. The data were obtained in a study of T cells in Graves' hyperthyroidism and ophthalmopathy. Overall study findings and caveats: Blood also carried most thyroid clonotypes expanded above 0.001.

There were TCR beta CDR3 regions amplified from RNA transcripts. During a first-round RT-PCR of the TCR CDR3, the HTBI primer set was used. TCRdb re-called the multiplex PCR reads with MiXCR, one entry per CDR3 protein. Found here are some 98,000 distinct CDR3 sequences, 35% to 45% of them singletons; the top ten hold roughly 10%. Graves' hyperthyroidism showing no ophthalmopathy progression within 18 months was considered stable. The TCR comes from a woman in her twenties or thirties with Graves' hyperthyroidism. The sequencing sample was made of peripheral blood or thyroid tissue (not recorded which).

The chain's CDR3 is CASSLTSINRNTGELFF. In DNA, the CDR3 is TGCGCCAGCAGCTTGACTAGCATAAATCGGAACACCGGGGAGCTGTTTTTT. The genes are TRBV5-1 and TRBJ2-2; D possibly corresponds to TRBD2 (6 bases). V lost 1 base to trimming and J lost 1 base, with 14 bases between them. Germline lookup yields CDR1 SGHRS and CDR2 YFSETQ. The CDR3 spans 17 residues.